Following are 8 T cell receptor beta chains from one sample sequenced in a study of monozygotic twins with cystic fibrosis. Method: immunoSEQ multiplex PCR; TCRdb's copy keeps in-frame clones and lacks some. The sample carries 4,500 to 5,500 clones, 95% to 97% recorded once. Sequencing was done on a sample of blood. The origin of the receptors is a boy aged 2-9 years with cystic fibrosis.

CDR3 in amino acids: CASSAAGGPSYNEQFF. The DNA for the CDR3 is TGTGCCAGCAGCGCCGCCGGGGGGCCCTCCTACAATGAGCAGTTCTTC. This rearrangement joins TRBV5-4 to TRBJ2-1, with a weak D call TRBD2 (7 bases). The V and J ends lost 4 bases and 0 bases respectively, with 14 bases between them. Germline lookup yields CDR1 SGHNT and CDR2 YYREEE (reference sequence). This CDR3 has 16 residues.

The genes are TRBV5-5 and TRBJ2-7; D ambiguous. Trimming cost V 2 bases and J 2 bases, with 5 bases left between them. CDR1 SGHKS and CDR2 YYEKEE come from the germline V gene (reference sequence). This CDR3 comprises 12 residues. The CDR3 protein is CASSFFTYEQYF. DNA for the CDR3: TGTGCCAGCAGCTTTTTCACCTACGAGCAGTACTTC.

The chain employs TRBV11-3 and TRBJ2-7; 9 bases are shared with TRBD1. Germline-derived CDR1 and CDR2 are SGHNT and YENEEA. Trimming took 1 base from V and 3 from J; bases not matched to a gene: 4. The CDR3 is 15 amino acids. CDR3 DNA: TGTGCCAGCAGCTTAGGGACAGGGGATATCTACGAGCAGTACTTC. Its translation is CASSLGTGDIYEQYF.

The chain employs TRBV25-1 and TRBJ1-1; D gene unclear. CDR1 is MGHDK and CDR2 is SYGVNS in the germline V gene. This CDR3 is 11 amino acids long. The V end lost 6 bases, the J end lost 6 bases, and 8 bases lay between the germline ends. This chain's CDR3 is CASRYGPEAFF. CDR3 sequence (DNA): TGTGCCAGCAGATACGGGCCTGAAGCTTTCTTT.

The chain employs TRBV6-4 and TRBJ2-5; 10 bases match TRBD2. In germline, CDR1 is MRHNA, CDR2 SNTAGT. This CDR3 has 15 residues. V was clipped by 5 bases and J by 5 bases; unmatched bases: 8. The CDR3 DNA reads TGTGCCAGCAGTTTGAGCGGGGGGGCTAGTGAGACCCAGTACTTC. Translation: CASSLSGGASETQYF.

V usage is TRBV6-1 and J usage is TRBJ1-2; 8 nucleotides align to TRBD1. The CDR3 sequence is 13 residues long. J lost 4 bases, V lost 4 bases, and 2 bases had no gene match. In germline, CDR1 is MNHNS, CDR2 SASEGT. DNA of the CDR3: TGTGCCAGCAGTGGGACAGGGTCCTATGGCTACACCTTC. It is translated as CASSGTGSYGYTF.

The chain carries TRBV5-1 and TRBJ1-4, with 10 nucleotides matching TRBD1. This CDR3 comprises 16 residues. V shed 4 bases, J shed 3 bases, and the junction held 6 bases outside the gene matches. Looked up from germline, CDR1 is SGHRS and CDR2 is YFSETQ. The CDR3 here is CASSALGTGANEKLFF. CDR3 nucleotides: TGCGCCAGCAGCGCGTTAGGGACAGGGGCTAATGAAAAACTGTTTTTT.

The chain is built from TRBV4-1 and TRBJ1-1; the D is unclear. This CDR3 region has 15 residues. V was clipped by 3 bases and J by 10 bases, with 21 bases between them. CDR1 is MGHRA and CDR2 is YSYEKL in the germline V gene. CDR3 DNA sequence: TGCGCCAGCAGCCAGCCAACTGAGAAGCTGCGGGGAGCTTTCTTT. Its translation is CASSQPTEKLRGAFF.